This TCR beta chain was recovered during a study of control samples from healthy donors and cancer patients. Assay used: immunoSEQ multiplex PCR; TCRdb lists only in-frame clones, some missing. The top ten hold roughly 3.1% of the sample, which has about 150,000 clones, 91% seen once. This TCR derives from a man younger than 45 in good health. Material: blood.

CDR3 DNA sequence: TGCAGCGTTGGGACAGGGAAAACGATCTCCTATAATTCACCCCTCCACTTT. Translating gives CSVGTGKTISYNSPLHF. The J gene is TRBJ1-6, the V gene TRBV29-1; TRBD1 aligns across 8 bases. Germline V lookup: CDR1 SQVTM, CDR2 ANQGSEA. The junction had 8 bases not matched to a gene; V was cut back by 4 bases and J by 0 bases. The CDR3 spans 17 residues. Complete variable domain (other parts from reference TRBV29-1 and TRBJ1-6): SAVISQKPSRDICQRGTSLTIQCQVDSQVTMMFWYRQQPGQSLTLIATANQGSEATYESGFVIDKFPISRPNLTFSTLTVSNMSPEDSSIYLCSVGTGKTISYNSPLHFGNGTRLTVT.